This TCR beta chain was recovered during a study of blood T cell repertoires in COVID-19. Across the study: Sites in the United States, Italy and Spain provided acute and convalescent COVID-19 samples.

Profiled with immunoSEQ multiplex PCR; TCRdb holds only in-frame clones, not every one. The sample carries fewer than 350,000 clones, more than 70% recorded once. V was clipped by 2 bases and J by 5 bases, with 19 bases between them. The CDR3 covers 16 residues. Germline CDR1 reads SQVTM; CDR2 reads ANQGSEA. The TCR comes from a woman aged 30 to 39 with COVID-19, enrolled during active disease. The sequenced sample consisted of peripheral blood. The gene calls are TRBV29-1 and TRBJ2-1, with D perhaps TRBD1 (5 bases). The CDR3 coding sequence is TGCAGCGTTGAACTTTGGGAACAGGTTTTGGACAATGAGCAGTTCTTC. It encodes CSVELWEQVLDNEQFF.